The 25 T cell receptor beta chains below were found in one sample sequenced in a study of T cells in Graves' hyperthyroidism and ophthalmopathy. Amplification targeted TCR beta CDR3 regions from RNA transcripts. A set of HTBI primers served as the primers for a first-round RT-PCR of the TCR CDR3. TCRdb redid the calling of the multiplex PCR reads with MiXCR, one entry per CDR3 protein. Of 550,000 to 650,000 distinct CDR3 sequences listed, around 15% are singletons. The sample taken for sequencing was blood. The receptors here all came from a woman aged 40 to 50 with Graves' hyperthyroidism.

The rearrangement uses TRBV28 and TRBJ2-7; 8 bases agree with TRBD1. With V trimmed by 6 bases and J by 8 bases, 9 bases remained unmatched. Germline-derived CDR1 and CDR2 are MDHEN and SYDVKM. The CDR3 runs 13 residues. The CDR3 spells CASSPGQGGKQYF. CDR3 coding DNA: TGTGCCAGCAGCCCTGGACAGGGAGGCAAGCAGTACTTC.

This clonotype appeared many times. The chain carries TRBV5-1 and TRBJ2-3, with D possibly being TRBD1 (7 bases). The V end lost 0 bases, the J end lost 3 bases, and 11 bases lay between the germline ends. The CDR3 totals 15 residues. CDR1 is SGHRS, CDR2 YFSETQ, per germline. The CDR3 sequence is CASSLGQGGTDTQYF. DNA for the CDR3: TGCGCCAGCAGCTTGGGACAGGGAGGAACAGATACGCAGTATTTT.

This clonotype has a count of ten or more. The chain combines TRBV30 with TRBJ2-7, with no clear D. In germline, CDR1 is GTSNPN, CDR2 SVGIG (reference sequence). This CDR3 region has 15 residues. The V end lost 1 base, the J end lost 0 bases, and 13 bases lay between the germline ends. The CDR3 region is CAWSGAVRSSYEQYF. In nucleotides, the CDR3 is TGTGCCTGGAGTGGGGCCGTACGGAGCTCCTACGAGCAGTACTTC. Drawing the rest from reference TRBV30 and TRBJ2-7, the complete variable domain is SQTIHQWPATLVQPVGSPLSLECTVEGTSNPNLYWYRQAAGRGLQLLFYSVGIGQISSEVPQNLSASRPQDRQFILSSKKLLLSDSGFYLCAWSGAVRSSYEQYFGPGTRLTVT.

At least ten counts were recorded for this clonotype. The J gene is TRBJ2-5, the V gene TRBV9; no reliable D call. Per germline, CDR1 SGDLS and CDR2 YYNGEE. The ends were cut back, 0 bases at V and 2 bases at J, with 8 bases in the middle. The CDR3 spans 14 residues. For the CDR3, the DNA is TGTGCCAGCAGCGTAGACGGCAGTCAAGAGACCCAGTACTTC. Protein sequence: CASSVDGSQETQYF. The entire variable domain, with the rest obtained from reference TRBV9 and TRBJ2-5, is as follows: DSGVTQTPKHLITATGQRVTLRCSPRSGDLSVYWYQQSLDQGLQFLIQYYNGEERAKGNILERFSAQQFPDLHSELNLSSLELGDSALYFCASSVDGSQETQYFGPGTRLLVL.

This clonotype was seen ten or more times. The V and J genes are TRBV5-1 and TRBJ2-5; TRBD2 aligns across 12 bases. Germline assignment: CDR1 SGHRS and CDR2 YFSETQ. The CDR3 has 16 amino acids. Unmatched junction bases numbered 6, after V lost 1 base and J lost 5 bases. Here the CDR3 reads CASSLTSGRFGETQYF. CDR3 DNA: TGCGCCAGCAGCTTGACTAGCGGGAGGTTCGGGGAGACCCAGTACTTC.

This clonotype was seen many times. CDR3 protein: CASQRDKYTEAFF. The CDR3 DNA reads as TGTGCCAGTCAACGGGACAAGTACACTGAAGCTTTCTTT. The chain recombines TRBV2 with TRBJ1-1; perhaps TRBD1 as D (6 bases). This CDR3 comprises 13 residues. Germline loops: CDR1 SNHLY, CDR2 FYNNEI. V lost 9 bases to trimming and J lost 3 bases, with 14 bases between them.

This clonotype appeared a few times. The chain employs TRBV4-2 and TRBJ2-3; 12 positions agree with TRBD2. Per germline, CDR1 LGHNA and CDR2 YNFKEQ. The CDR3 length is 18 residues. With V trimmed by 0 bases and J by 0 bases, 4 bases remained unmatched. The CDR3 region is CASSQDLAGGPSTDTQYF. The CDR3 DNA is TGTGCCAGCAGCCAAGATCTAGCGGGAGGGCCTAGCACAGATACGCAGTATTTT.

This clonotype was recorded at least ten times. The rearrangement joins TRBV29-1 to TRBJ2-7; D not certain. With 0 bases removed from V and 4 bases from J, the gap between germline ends came to 7 bases. The CDR3 runs 12 residues. The germline V gene encodes CDR1 SQVTM and CDR2 ANQGSEA. CDR3: CSVEEAGYEQYF. The DNA of the CDR3 is TGCAGCGTTGAAGAAGCAGGTTACGAGCAGTACTTC.

This clonotype has a handful of counts. V and J are TRBV28 and TRBJ1-5; D may be TRBD1 (6 bases). The CDR3 runs to 15 residues. V was trimmed by 1 base and J by 4 bases, leaving 11 bases between them. The V gene's germline CDR1 is MDHEN and CDR2 SYDVKM. The CDR3 protein is CASSLSGGANQPQHF. The CDR3 DNA follows: TGTGCCAGCAGTTTATCGGGGGGGGCAAATCAGCCCCAGCATTTT.

This clonotype has a count of ten or more. The chain couples TRBV3-1 to TRBJ1-2; 10 bases are shared with TRBD1. The CDR3 is 13 amino acids. After removal of 1 base from V and 9 bases from J, the junction contained 2 bases not matched to a gene. Germline V gene lookup returns CDR1 LGHDT and CDR2 YNNKEL (reference sequence). The CDR3 DNA follows: TGTGCCAGCAGCCAAGGGACAGGGGGACGCTACACCTTC. Translated: CASSQGTGGRYTF. The full variable domain, in which reference TRBV3-1 and TRBJ1-2 provide the parts outside the CDR3, is DTAVSQTPKYLVTQMGNDKSIKCEQNLGHDTMYWYKQDSKKFLKIMFSYNNKELIINETVPNRFSPKSPDKAHLNLHINSLELGDSAVYFCASSQGTGGRYTFGSGTRLTVV.

This clonotype was counted ten times or more. This sequence joins TRBV5-1 and TRBJ1-3; D gene ambiguous. V was shortened by 0 bases and J by 0 bases, with 10 bases between the two germline ends. This CDR3 is built from 16 residues. The germline V gene encodes CDR1 SGHRS and CDR2 YFSETQ. The CDR3 coding sequence is TGCGCCAGCAGCTTGGATGGTCTGAACTCTGGAAACACCATATATTTT. It yields the protein CASSLDGLNSGNTIYF.

This clonotype was observed many times. The rearrangement uses TRBV20-1 and TRBJ2-7; D possibly corresponds to TRBD1 (6 bases). CDR3 size: 13 residues. The germline V gene has CDR1 DFQATT and CDR2 SNEGSKA (reference sequence). Trimming shortened V by 6 bases and J by 8 bases, and 20 bases separated the two germline ends. CDR3 protein: CSAARVRDNKQYF. The CDR3 DNA reads TGCAGTGCCGCTAGGGTTCGGGACAATAAGCAGTACTTC.

As to this clonotype: This may arise from a read error, as a much more abundant clone is one base away. The CDR3 is CASSLELGSATDTQYF. CDR3 nucleotides: TGTGCCAGCAGCTTAGAACTTGGCAGCGCCACAGATACGCAGTATTTT. V and J are TRBV7-3 and TRBJ2-3; D gene uncertain. CDR3 length: 16 amino acids. Germline CDR1 SGHTA, CDR2 FQGTGA. V was cut by 2 bases and J by 2 bases, with 14 bases left in between.

This clonotype turned up a few times. This chain links TRBV7-9 with TRBJ2-1, with 10 bases aligning to TRBD2. The CDR3 length is 18 residues. V lost 3 bases to trimming and J lost 7 bases; unmatched junction nucleotides: 15. Germline lookup yields CDR1 SEHNR and CDR2 FQNEAQ (reference sequence). The CDR3 reads CASSFNLLAGKSENEQFF. The CDR3 DNA is TGTGCCAGCAGCTTTAATTTACTAGCGGGAAAATCTGAGAATGAGCAGTTCTTC.

This clonotype was seen a handful of times. The CDR3 reads CASSSERAGGYTGELFF. CDR3 nucleotide sequence: TGTGCCAGCAGTTCCGAGAGAGCGGGAGGATACACCGGGGAGCTGTTTTTT. This chain connects TRBV6-1 to TRBJ2-2, with 9 bases fitting TRBD2. Trimming took 5 bases from V and 3 from J; bases not matched to a gene: 10. The CDR3 consists of 17 residues. Germline CDR1 and CDR2: MNHNS and SASEGT.

This clonotype has ten or more counts. The rearrangement joins TRBV28 to TRBJ2-3; 10 nucleotides agree with TRBD1. The CDR3 contains 15 residues. In germline, CDR1 is MDHEN, CDR2 SYDVKM. Trimming removed 5 bases from V and 4 bases from J; junction bases left unmatched: 6. The CDR3 here is CASSPSGTGADTQYF. The CDR3, as DNA: TGTGCCAGCAGTCCCTCCGGGACAGGGGCAGATACGCAGTATTTT.

The chain combines TRBV20-1 with TRBJ2-7; D ambiguous. CDR1 is DFQATT and CDR2 is SNEGSKA in the germline V gene (reference sequence). Trimming left V 3 bases short and J 4 bases short, with 7 bases between. The CDR3 is 11 residues long. The CDR3 loop is CSASKAYEQYF. DNA for the CDR3: TGCAGTGCTAGTAAGGCGTACGAGCAGTACTTC.

This clonotype was seen at least ten times. V and J are TRBV7-3 and TRBJ2-1; tentative D call: TRBD2 (5 bases). This CDR3 has 13 residues. Trimming pared 3 bases from V and 5 bases from J, leaving 8 bases between. CDR1 is SGHTA, CDR2 FQGTGA, per germline. The chain's CDR3 is CASSLSSDNEQFF. DNA for the CDR3: TGTGCCAGCAGCTTGAGTAGCGACAATGAGCAGTTCTTC.

This clonotype was seen just once. Its ends do not fully match the called genes, so a read error is possible. DNA for the CDR3: TGTGCTAGTGGTTTCGGGGAGGGTGAGCAGCTCTTC. Its translation: CASGFGEGEQLF. V gene TRBV12-5 combines with J gene TRBJ2-1; 7 nucleotides match TRBD2. Germline V gives CDR1 LGHNT, CDR2 FRNRAP. The CDR3 runs 12 residues. The variable domain in full, completed from reference TRBV12-5 and TRBJ2-1, reads DARVTQTPRHKVTEMGQEVTMRCQPILGHNTVFWYRQTMMQGLELLAYFRNRAPLDDSGMPKDRFSAEMPDATLATLKIQPSEPRDSAVYFCASGFGEGEQLFGPGTRLTVL.

This clonotype has at least ten counts. The chain carries TRBV30 and TRBJ1-3; no clear D gene. Germline-derived CDR1 and CDR2 are GTSNPN and SVGIG (reference sequence). CDR3 length equals 13 residues. Trimming cost V 3 bases and J 2 bases, with 8 bases left between them. For the CDR3, the DNA is TGTGCCTGGAGGGACCCACCTGGAAACACCATATATTTT. Its protein is CAWRDPPGNTIYF.

This clonotype has at least ten counts. This chain joins TRBV12-3 or TRBV12-4 and TRBJ2-2; D not certain. CDR3 size: 14 residues. V dropped 5 bases and J dropped 2 bases, with 9 bases sitting between them. CDR3 coding DNA: TGTGCCAGCAGTCCTCACGGTAACACCGGGGAGCTGTTTTTT. Translated, it gives CASSPHGNTGELFF.

This clonotype was seen many times. This chain connects TRBV7-2 to TRBJ2-2; 15 positions match TRBD2. Germline assignment: CDR1 SGHTA and CDR2 FQGNSA. The CDR3 sequence is 19 residues long. J was trimmed by 0 bases and V by 3 bases; bases with no gene match: 5. CDR3 bases: TGTGCCAGCAGCTTCCCGGGACTAGCGGGAGGACCGAACACCGGGGAGCTGTTTTTT. Protein sequence: CASSFPGLAGGPNTGELFF.

This clonotype has a handful of counts. The chain has TRBV19 and TRBJ2-7; no reliable D call. V gave up 3 bases and J gave up 3 bases, with 15 bases separating them. The CDR3 covers 15 residues. CDR1 and CDR2 from the germline V gene are LNHDA and SQIVND (reference sequence). In DNA, the CDR3 is TGTGCCAGTAGTATTCGGTACGCAGGTAGCTACGAGCAGTACTTC. This codes for CASSIRYAGSYEQYF. The whole variable domain, filled in from reference TRBV19 and TRBJ2-7, reads DGGITQSPKYLFRKEGQNVTLSCEQNLNHDAMYWYRQDPGQGLRLIYYSQIVNDFQKGDIAEGYSVSREKKESFPLTVTSAQKNPTAFYLCASSIRYAGSYEQYFGPGTRLTVT.

The chain carries TRBV27 and TRBJ2-7, with 12 bases identical to TRBD1. V lost 8 bases to trimming and J lost 6 bases; unmatched junction nucleotides: 5. CDR1 is MNHEY and CDR2 is SMNVEV in the germline V gene (reference sequence). This CDR3 region has 13 residues. CDR3 loop: CASSGTGGGEQYF. CDR3 bases: TGTGCCAGCTCCGGGACAGGGGGCGGCGAGCAGTACTTC.

The sample holds many counts of this clonotype. The chain uses TRBV7-8 and TRBJ2-1; D uncertain. V lost 1 base and J lost 2, with 6 bases in between. CDR3 length: 14 amino acids. Germline values: CDR1 SGHVS, CDR2 FQNEAQ. DNA for the CDR3: TGTGCCAGCAGCTTAGGTACTACCTACAATGAGCAGTTCTTC. This translates into CASSLGTTYNEQFF.